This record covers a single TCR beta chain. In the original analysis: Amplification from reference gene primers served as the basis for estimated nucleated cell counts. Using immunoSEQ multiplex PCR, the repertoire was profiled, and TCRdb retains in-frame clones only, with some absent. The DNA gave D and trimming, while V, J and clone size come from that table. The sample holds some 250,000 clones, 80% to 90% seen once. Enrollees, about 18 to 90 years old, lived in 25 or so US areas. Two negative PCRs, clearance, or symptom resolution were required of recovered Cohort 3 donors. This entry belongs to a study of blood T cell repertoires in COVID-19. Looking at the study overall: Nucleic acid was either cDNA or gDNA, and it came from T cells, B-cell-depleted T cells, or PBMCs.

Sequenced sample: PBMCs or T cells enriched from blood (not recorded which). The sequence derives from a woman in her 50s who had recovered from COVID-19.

The CDR3 coding sequence is TGTGCCAGCTCACCTGACGGGAGCCCTCATGATCCGGGCTCCTACGAGCAGTACTTC. Its translation is CASSPDGSPHDPGSYEQYF. The chain combines TRBV18 with TRBJ2-7, with a weak D call TRBD2 (6 bases). Trimming took off 3 bases at V and 0 bases at J, with 24 bases between the two ends. The germline gives CDR1 KGHSH, CDR2 LQKENI. CDR3 length equals 19 residues.